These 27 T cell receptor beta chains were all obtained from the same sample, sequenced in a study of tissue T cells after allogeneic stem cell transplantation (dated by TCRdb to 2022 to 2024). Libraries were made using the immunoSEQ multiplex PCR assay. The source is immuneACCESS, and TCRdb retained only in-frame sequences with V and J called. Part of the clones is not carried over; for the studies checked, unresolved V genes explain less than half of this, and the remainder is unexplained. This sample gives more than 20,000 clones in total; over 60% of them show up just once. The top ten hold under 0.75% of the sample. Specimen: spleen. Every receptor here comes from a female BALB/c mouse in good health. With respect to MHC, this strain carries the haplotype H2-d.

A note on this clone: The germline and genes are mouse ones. CDR3 in amino acids: CARPGLGGLQNTLYF. The DNA read from the CDR3 is TGTGCCAGACCGGGACTGGGGGGGCTTCAAAACACCTTGTAC. V is TRBV4 and J is TRBJ2-4; 14 bases align to TRBD2. The read ends 1 residue early relative to the CDR3; the germline J gene fills the gap. Trimming cost V 9 bases and J 2 bases; bases outside gene matches: 4. Germline CDR1 LGHDT, CDR2 YNNKQL (reference sequence). The CDR3 totals 15 residues. The full variable domain, rest sourced from reference TRBV4 and TRBJ2-4, is ETAVFQTPNYHVTQVGNEVSFNCKQTLGHDTMYWYKQDSKKLLKIMFSYNNKQLIVNETVPRRFSPQSSDKAHLNLRIKSVEPEDSAVYLCARPGLGGLQNTLYFGAGTRLSVL.

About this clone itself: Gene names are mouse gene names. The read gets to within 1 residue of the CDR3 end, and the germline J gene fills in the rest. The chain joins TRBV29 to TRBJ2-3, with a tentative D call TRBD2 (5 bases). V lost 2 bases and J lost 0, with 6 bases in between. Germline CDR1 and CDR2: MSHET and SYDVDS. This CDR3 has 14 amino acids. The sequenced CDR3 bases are TGTGCTAGCAGTTTAAGGACTAGTGCAGAAACGCTGTAT. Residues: CASSLRTSAETLY. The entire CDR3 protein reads CASSLRTSAETLYF.

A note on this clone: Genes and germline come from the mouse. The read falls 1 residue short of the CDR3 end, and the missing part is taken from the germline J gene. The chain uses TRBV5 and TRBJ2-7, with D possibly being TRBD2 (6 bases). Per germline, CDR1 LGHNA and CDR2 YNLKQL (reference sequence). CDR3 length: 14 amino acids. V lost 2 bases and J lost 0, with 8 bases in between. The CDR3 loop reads CASSQPGDSYEQYF. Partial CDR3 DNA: TGTGCCAGCAGCCAACCTGGGGACTCCTATGAACAGTAC.

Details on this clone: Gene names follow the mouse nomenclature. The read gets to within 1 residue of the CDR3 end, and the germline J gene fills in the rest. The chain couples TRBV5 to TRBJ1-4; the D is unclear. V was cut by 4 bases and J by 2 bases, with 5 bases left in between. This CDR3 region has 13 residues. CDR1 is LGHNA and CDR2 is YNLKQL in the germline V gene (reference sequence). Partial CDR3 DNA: TGTGCCAGCAGCCTCCACTCCAACGAAAGATTATTT. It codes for CASSLHSNERLF. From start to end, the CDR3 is CASSLHSNERLFF.

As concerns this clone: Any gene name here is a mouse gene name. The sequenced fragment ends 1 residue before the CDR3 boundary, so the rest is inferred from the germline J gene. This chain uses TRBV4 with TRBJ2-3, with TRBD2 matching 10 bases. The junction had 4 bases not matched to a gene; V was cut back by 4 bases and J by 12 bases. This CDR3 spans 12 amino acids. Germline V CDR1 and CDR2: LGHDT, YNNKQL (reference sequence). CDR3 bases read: TGTGCCAGCAGCTCGACTGGGGGGCGTCTGTAT. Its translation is CASSSTGGRLY. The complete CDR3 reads CASSSTGGRLYF.

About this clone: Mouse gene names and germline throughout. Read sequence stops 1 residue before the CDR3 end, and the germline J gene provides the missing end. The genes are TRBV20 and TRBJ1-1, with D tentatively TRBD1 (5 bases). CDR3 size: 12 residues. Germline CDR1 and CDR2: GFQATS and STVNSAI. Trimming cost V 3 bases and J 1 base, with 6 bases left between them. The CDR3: CGARTGNTEVFF. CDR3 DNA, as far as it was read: TGTGGTGCTAGAACAGGGAACACAGAAGTCTTC.

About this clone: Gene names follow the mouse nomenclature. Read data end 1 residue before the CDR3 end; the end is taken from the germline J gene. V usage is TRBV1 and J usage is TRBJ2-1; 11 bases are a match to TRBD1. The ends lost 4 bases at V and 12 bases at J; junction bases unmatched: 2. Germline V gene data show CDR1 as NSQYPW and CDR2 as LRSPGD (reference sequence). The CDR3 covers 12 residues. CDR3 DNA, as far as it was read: TGCACCTGCAGTGGGACAGGGGGCGGGCAGTTC. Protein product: CTCSGTGGGQF. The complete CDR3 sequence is CTCSGTGGGQFF.

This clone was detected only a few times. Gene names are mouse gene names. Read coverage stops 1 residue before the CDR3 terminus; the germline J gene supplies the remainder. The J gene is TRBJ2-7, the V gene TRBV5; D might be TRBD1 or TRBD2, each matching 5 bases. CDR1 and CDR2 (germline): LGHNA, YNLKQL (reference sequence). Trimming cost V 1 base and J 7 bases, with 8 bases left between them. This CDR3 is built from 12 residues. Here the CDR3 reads CASSQGGWEQYF. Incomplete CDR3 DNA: TGTGCCAGCAGCCAAGGGGGGTGGGAACAGTAC.

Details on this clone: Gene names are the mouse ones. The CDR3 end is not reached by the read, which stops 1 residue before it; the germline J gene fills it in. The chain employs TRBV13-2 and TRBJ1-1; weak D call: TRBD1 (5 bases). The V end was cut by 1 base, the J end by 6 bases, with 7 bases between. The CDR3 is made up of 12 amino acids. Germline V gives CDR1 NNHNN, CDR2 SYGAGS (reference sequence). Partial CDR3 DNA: TGTGCCAGCGGTGATTGGGGGGCAGAAGTCTTC. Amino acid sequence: CASGDWGAEVF. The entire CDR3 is CASGDWGAEVFF.

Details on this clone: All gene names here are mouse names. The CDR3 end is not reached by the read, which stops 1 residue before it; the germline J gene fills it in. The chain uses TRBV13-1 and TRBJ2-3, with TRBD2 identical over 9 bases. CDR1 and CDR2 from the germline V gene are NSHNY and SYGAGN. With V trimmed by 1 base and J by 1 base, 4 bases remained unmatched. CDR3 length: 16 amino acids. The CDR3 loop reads CASSDLGGRGAETLYF. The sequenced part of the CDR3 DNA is TGTGCCAGCAGTGATTTGGGGGGGCGCGGTGCAGAAACGCTGTAT.

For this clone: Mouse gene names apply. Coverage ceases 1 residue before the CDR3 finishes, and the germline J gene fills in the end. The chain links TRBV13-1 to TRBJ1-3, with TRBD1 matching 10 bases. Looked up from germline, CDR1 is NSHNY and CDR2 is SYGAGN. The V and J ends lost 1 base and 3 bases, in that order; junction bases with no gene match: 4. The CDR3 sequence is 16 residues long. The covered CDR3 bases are TGTGCCAGCAGTGATTCCGGGACAGGGGTTGGAAATACGCTCTAT. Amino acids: CASSDSGTGVGNTLY. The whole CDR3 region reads CASSDSGTGVGNTLYF.

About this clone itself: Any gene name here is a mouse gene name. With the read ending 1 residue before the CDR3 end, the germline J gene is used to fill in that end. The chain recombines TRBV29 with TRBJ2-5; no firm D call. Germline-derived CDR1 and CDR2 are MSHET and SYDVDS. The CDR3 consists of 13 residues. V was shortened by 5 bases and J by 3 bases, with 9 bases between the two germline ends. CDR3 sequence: CASSPSGQDTQYF. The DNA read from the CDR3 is TGTGCTAGCAGTCCCTCGGGTCAAGACACCCAGTAC. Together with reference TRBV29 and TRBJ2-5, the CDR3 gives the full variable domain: DMKVTQMPRYLIKRMGENVLLECGQDMSHETMYWYRQDPGLGLQLIYISYDVDSNSEGDIPKGYRVSRKKREHFSLILDSAKTNQTSVYFCASSPSGQDTQYFGPGTRLLVL.

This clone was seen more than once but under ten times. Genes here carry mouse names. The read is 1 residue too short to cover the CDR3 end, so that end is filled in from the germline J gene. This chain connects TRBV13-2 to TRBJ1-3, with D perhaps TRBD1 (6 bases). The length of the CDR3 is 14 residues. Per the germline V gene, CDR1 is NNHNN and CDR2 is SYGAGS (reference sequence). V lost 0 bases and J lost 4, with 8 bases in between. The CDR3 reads CASGDARGGNTLYF. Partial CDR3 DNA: TGTGCCAGCGGTGATGCAAGGGGGGGAAATACGCTCTAT.

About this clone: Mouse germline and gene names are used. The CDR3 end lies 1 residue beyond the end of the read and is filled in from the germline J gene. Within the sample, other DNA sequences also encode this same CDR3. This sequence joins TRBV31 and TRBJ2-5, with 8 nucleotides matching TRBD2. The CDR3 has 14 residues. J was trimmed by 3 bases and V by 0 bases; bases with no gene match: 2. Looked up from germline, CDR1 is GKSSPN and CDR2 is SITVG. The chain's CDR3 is CAWSLWGGQDTQYF. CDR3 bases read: TGTGCCTGGAGTCTTTGGGGGGGTCAAGACACCCAGTAC.

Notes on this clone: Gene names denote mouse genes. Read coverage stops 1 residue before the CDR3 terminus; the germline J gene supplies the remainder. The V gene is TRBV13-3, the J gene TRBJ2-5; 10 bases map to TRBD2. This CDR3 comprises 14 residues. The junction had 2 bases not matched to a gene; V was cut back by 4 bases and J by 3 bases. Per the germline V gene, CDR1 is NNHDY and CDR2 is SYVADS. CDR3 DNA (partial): TGTGCCAGCAGTCTGGGGGGGCGACAAGACACCCAGTAC. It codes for CASSLGGRQDTQY. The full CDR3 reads CASSLGGRQDTQYF.

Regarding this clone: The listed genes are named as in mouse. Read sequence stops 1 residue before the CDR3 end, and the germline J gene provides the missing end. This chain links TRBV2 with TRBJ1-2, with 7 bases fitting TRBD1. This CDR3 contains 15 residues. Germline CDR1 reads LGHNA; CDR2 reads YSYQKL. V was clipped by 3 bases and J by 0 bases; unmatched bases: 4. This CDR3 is CASSHRQGANSDYTF. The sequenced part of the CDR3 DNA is TGTGCCAGCAGCCATAGACAGGGAGCAAACTCCGACTACACC.

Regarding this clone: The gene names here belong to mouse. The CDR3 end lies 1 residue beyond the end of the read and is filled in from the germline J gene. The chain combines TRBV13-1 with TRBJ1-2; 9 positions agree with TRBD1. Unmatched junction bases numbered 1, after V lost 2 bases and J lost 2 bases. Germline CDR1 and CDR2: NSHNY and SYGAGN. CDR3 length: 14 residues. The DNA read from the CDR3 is TGTGCCAGCAGTGAACAGGGGGCGAACTCCGACTACACC. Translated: CASSEQGANSDYT. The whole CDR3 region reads CASSEQGANSDYTF.

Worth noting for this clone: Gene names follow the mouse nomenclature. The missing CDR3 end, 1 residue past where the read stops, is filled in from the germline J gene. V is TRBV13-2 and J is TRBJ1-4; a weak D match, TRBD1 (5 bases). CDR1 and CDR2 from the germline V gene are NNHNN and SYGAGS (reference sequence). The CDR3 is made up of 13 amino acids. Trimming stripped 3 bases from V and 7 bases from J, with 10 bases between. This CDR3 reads CASGGKGTERLFF. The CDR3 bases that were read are TGTGCCAGCGGTGGGAAAGGGACCGAAAGATTATTT.

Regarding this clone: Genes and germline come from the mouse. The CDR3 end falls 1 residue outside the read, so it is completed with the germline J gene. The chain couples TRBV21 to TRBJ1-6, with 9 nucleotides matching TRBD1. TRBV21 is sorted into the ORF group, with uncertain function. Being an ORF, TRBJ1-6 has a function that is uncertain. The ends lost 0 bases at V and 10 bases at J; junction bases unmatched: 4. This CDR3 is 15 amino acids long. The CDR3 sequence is CASSQSRDRESPLYF. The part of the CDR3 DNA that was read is TGTGCTAGCAGTCAATCAAGGGACAGGGAGTCGCCCCTCTAC.

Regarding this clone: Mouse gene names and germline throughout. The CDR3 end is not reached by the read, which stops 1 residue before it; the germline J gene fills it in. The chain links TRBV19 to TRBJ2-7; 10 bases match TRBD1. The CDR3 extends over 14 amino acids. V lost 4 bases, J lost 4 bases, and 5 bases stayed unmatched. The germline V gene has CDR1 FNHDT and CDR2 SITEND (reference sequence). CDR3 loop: CASSPGTGEYEQYF. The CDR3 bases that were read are TGTGCCAGCAGTCCCGGGACAGGGGAGTATGAACAGTAC.

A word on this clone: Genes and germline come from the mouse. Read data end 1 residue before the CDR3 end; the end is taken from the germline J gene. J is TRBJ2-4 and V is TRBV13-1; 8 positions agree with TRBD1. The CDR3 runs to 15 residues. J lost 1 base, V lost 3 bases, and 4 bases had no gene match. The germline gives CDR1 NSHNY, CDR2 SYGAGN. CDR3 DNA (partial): TGTGCCAGCAGTGTTCAGGGGGCAGGTCAAAACACCTTGTAC. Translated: CASSVQGAGQNTLY. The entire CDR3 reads CASSVQGAGQNTLYF.

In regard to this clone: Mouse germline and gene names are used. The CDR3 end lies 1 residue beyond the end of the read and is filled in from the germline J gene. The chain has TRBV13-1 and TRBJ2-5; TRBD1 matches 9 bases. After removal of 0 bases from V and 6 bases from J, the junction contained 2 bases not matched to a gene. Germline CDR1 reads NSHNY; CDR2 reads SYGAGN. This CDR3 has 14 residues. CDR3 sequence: CASSDAGQGDTQYF. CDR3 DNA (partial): TGTGCCAGCAGTGATGCGGGACAGGGCGACACCCAGTAC.

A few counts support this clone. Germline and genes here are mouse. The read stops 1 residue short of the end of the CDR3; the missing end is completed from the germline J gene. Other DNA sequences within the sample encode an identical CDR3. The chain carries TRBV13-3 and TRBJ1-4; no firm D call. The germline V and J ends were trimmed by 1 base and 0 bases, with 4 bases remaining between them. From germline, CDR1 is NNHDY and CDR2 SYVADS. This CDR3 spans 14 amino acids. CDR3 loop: CASSDQISNERLFF. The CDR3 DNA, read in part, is TGTGCCAGCAGTGATCAGATTTCCAACGAAAGATTATTT.

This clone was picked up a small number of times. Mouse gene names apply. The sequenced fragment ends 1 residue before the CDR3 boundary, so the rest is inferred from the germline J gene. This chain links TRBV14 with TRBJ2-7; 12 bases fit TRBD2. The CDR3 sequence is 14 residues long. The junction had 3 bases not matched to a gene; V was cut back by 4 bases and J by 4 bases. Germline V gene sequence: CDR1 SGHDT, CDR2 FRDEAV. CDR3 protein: CASSRTGGGYEQYF. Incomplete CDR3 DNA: TGTGCCAGCAGTCGGACTGGGGGGGGTTATGAACAGTAC. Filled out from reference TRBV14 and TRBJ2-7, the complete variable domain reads EAGVTQSPRYAVLQEGQAVSFWCDPISGHDTLYWYQQPRDQGPQLLVYFRDEAVIDNSQLPSDRFSAVRPKGTNSTLKIQSAKQGDTATYLCASSRTGGGYEQYFGPGTRLTVL.

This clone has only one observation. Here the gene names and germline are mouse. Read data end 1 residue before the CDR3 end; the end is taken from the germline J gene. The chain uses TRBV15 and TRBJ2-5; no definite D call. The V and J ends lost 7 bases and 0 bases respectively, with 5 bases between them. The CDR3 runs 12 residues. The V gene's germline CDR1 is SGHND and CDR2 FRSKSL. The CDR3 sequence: CASTLNQDTQYF. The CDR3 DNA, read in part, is TGTGCCAGCACCCTTAACCAAGACACCCAGTAC. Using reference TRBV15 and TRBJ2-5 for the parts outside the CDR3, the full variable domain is DAGVTQTPRHEVAEKGQTIILKCEPVSGHNDLFWYRQTKIQGLELLSYFRSKSLMEDGGAFKDRFKAEMLNSSFSTLKIQPTEPKDSAVYLCASTLNQDTQYFGPGTRLLVL.

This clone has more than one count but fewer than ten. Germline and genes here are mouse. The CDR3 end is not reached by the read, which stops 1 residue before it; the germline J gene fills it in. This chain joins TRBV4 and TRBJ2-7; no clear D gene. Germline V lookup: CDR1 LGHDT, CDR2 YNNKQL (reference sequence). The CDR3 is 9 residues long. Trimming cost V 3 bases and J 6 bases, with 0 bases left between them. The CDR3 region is CASSYEQYF. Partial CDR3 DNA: TGTGCCAGCAGCTATGAACAGTAC.

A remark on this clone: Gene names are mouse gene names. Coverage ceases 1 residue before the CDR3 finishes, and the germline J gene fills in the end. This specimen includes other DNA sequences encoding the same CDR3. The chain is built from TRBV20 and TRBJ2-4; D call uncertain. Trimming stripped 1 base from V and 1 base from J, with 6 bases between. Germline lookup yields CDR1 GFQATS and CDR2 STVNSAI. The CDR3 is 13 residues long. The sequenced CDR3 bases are TGTGGTGCTAGGGGGCAGGGTCAAAACACCTTGTAC. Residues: CGARGQGQNTLY. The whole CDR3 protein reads CGARGQGQNTLYF.